A single sample is the source of the 13 T cell receptor beta chains below, sequenced in a study of cytomegalovirus exposure and HLA in healthy donors. Amplification used 60 Vbeta primers and 13 Jbeta primers. Some clones are missing from TCRdb's copy, which holds only in-frame ones; the method was immunoSEQ multiplex PCR. The repertoire has 150,000 to 200,000 clones, approximately 80% of them found once; the top ten carry about 0.69%. The sequenced sample consisted of PBMCs. Receptors originate from a female donor in good health and CMV-seronegative.

This clone was counted a single time. The chain links TRBV15 to TRBJ2-7; D may be TRBD2 (6 bases). Per germline, CDR1 LNHNV and CDR2 YYDKDF (reference sequence). V was cut by 0 bases and J by 2 bases, with 11 bases left in between. This CDR3 comprises 15 residues. CDR3 loop: CATSREARGAYEQYF. CDR3 coding DNA: TGTGCCACCAGCAGAGAGGCGCGGGGTGCCTACGAGCAGTACTTC.

In DNA, the CDR3 is TGTGCCAGCAGCACGTCCCGGGACGGGGGGATGAACACTGAAGCTTTCTTT. This encodes CASSTSRDGGMNTEAFF. The rearrangement uses TRBV7-8 and TRBJ1-1; possibly TRBD1 for D (5 bases). This CDR3 is 17 amino acids long. Germline CDR1 and CDR2: SGHVS and FQNEAQ. Trimming cost V 5 bases and J 0 bases, with 19 bases left between them.

The chain uses TRBV28 and TRBJ1-3; TRBD1 might be the D (6 bases). Germline CDR1 and CDR2: MDHEN and SYDVKM. V lost 5 bases to trimming and J lost 0 bases, with 11 bases between them. The CDR3 length is 15 residues. CDR3 loop: CASSPDRLSGNTIYF. In nucleotides, the CDR3 is TGTGCCAGCAGTCCGGACAGACTCTCTGGAAACACCATATATTTT.

The chain recombines TRBV6-5 with TRBJ2-5; 9 bases are a match to TRBD2. With 2 bases clipped from V and 5 bases from J, the junction kept 6 bases outside the gene matches. This CDR3 has 15 residues. Germline V gene lookup returns CDR1 MNHEY and CDR2 SVGAGI. The CDR3 region is CASSYGGRAVETQYF. CDR3 DNA: TGTGCCAGCAGTTACGGCGGGAGGGCCGTTGAGACCCAGTACTTC.

The chain is built from TRBV19 and TRBJ2-3; TRBD2 matches at 7 bases. Looked up from germline, CDR1 is LNHDA and CDR2 is SQIVND (reference sequence). This CDR3 is built from 17 residues. V dropped 4 bases and J dropped 1; count of bases not matched to a gene: 11. This CDR3 reads CASSNEPRSGGTDTQYF. The CDR3 coding sequence is TGTGCCAGTAGTAACGAGCCCAGAAGCGGGGGCACAGATACGCAGTATTTT. The full variable domain, with the rest looked up from reference TRBV19 and TRBJ2-3, is DGGITQSPKYLFRKEGQNVTLSCEQNLNHDAMYWYRQDPGQGLRLIYYSQIVNDFQKGDIAEGYSVSREKKESFPLTVTSAQKNPTAFYLCASSNEPRSGGTDTQYFGPGTRLTVL.

The table lists this clone with a few counts. This chain links TRBV4-1 with TRBJ1-3; D uncertain. The CDR3 is 15 amino acids. The germline V gene encodes CDR1 MGHRA and CDR2 YSYEKL. The V and J ends lost 0 bases and 0 bases respectively, with 6 bases between them. The CDR3 loop is CASSQDGVSGNTIYF. CDR3 DNA: TGCGCCAGCAGCCAAGATGGAGTCTCTGGAAACACCATATATTTT.

The chain carries TRBV5-4 and TRBJ2-5; the D is unclear. CDR3 size: 13 residues. Germline CDR1 SGHNT, CDR2 YYREEE (reference sequence). Trimming took 3 bases from V and 2 from J, leaving 8 bases between them. The CDR3 DNA reads TGTGCCAGCAGCTATGTACAGCAAGAGACCCAGTACTTC. Translating it yields CASSYVQQETQYF.

This clone was seen once. This chain connects TRBV30 to TRBJ2-1, with 12 bases identical to TRBD2. Germline loops: CDR1 GTSNPN, CDR2 SVGIG (reference sequence). Unmatched junction bases numbered 10, after V lost 0 bases and J lost 4 bases. The CDR3 spans 18 residues. This CDR3 is CAWSVHRMTSGRYNEQFF. The CDR3 bases are TGTGCCTGGAGTGTACACCGCATGACTAGCGGGAGATACAATGAGCAGTTCTTC.

J is TRBJ2-7 and V is TRBV5-6; unclear D gene. Per the germline V gene, CDR1 is SGHDT and CDR2 is YYEEEE. The CDR3 length is 14 residues. V shed 2 bases and J shed 3 bases, with 12 bases lying between them. Written as DNA, the CDR3 is TGTGCCAGCAGCTTCGGCGGCAGCCTCTACGAGCAGTACTTC. Encoded protein: CASSFGGSLYEQYF.

This chain connects TRBV6-1 to TRBJ2-3; a weak D match, TRBD1 (7 bases). The V end was cut by 2 bases, the J end by 3 bases, with 12 bases between. Germline CDR1 reads MNHNS; CDR2 reads SASEGT. The length of the CDR3 is 15 residues. The CDR3 spells CASSERQGGTDTQYF. The CDR3, as DNA: TGTGCCAGCAGTGAAAGGCAGGGGGGAACAGATACGCAGTATTTT.

The V gene is TRBV2, the J gene TRBJ1-1, with 8 bases identical to TRBD1. There are 15 residues in the CDR3. The germline gives CDR1 SNHLY, CDR2 FYNNEI. J lost 1 base, V lost 6 bases, and 7 bases had no gene match. The CDR3 DNA reads TGTGCCAGCAGAGGACAGGGTAGGGGGAACACTGAAGCTTTCTTT. Translating it yields CASRGQGRGNTEAFF.

V is TRBV2 and J is TRBJ1-5; tentative D call: TRBD1 (6 bases). Trimming pared 4 bases from V and 3 bases from J, leaving 13 bases between. The V gene's germline CDR1 is SNHLY and CDR2 FYNNEI. The CDR3 runs to 15 residues. For the CDR3, the DNA is TGTGCCAGCAGTGGGGAGAACAGGGACAATCAGCCCCAGCATTTT. This codes for CASSGENRDNQPQHF.

The chain links TRBV23-1 to TRBJ1-5; D unresolved. TRBV23-1 carries the ORF label, with uncertain function. V was clipped by 8 bases and J by 4 bases, with 24 bases between them. The CDR3 has 17 residues. The CDR3 nucleotides read TGCGCCAGCTCTACCTGTGGCCCCCAATGCGGTAATCAGCCCCAGCATTTT. Encoded protein: CASSTCGPQCGNQPQHF.